The 20 T cell receptor beta chains reported below all come from one sample, sequenced in a study of OX40 agonist ivuxolimab in advanced cancers. Assay: immunoSEQ multiplex PCR; the TCRdb copy retains only in-frame clones and omits some. The sample has 50,000 to 60,000 clones, around 79% seen once; the top ten hold about 1.2%. The specimen was CD4+ or CD8+ T cells sorted from blood, collected in a trial of the OX40 agonist ivuxolimab. The source is an adult with an advanced solid tumor such as melanoma, head and neck, liver or kidney cancer.

This rearrangement joins TRBV19 to TRBJ2-2; 12 bases fit TRBD2. Trimming removed 4 bases from V and 5 bases from J; junction bases left unmatched: 5. The CDR3 covers 16 residues. Germline assignment: CDR1 LNHDA and CDR2 SQIVND (reference sequence). The CDR3 DNA is TGTGCCAGTAGTACACTAGCGGGAGGAAATACCGGGGAGCTGTTTTTT. Translated: CASSTLAGGNTGELFF.

This clone has a single count. V and J are TRBV7-2 and TRBJ2-3, with 8 positions matching TRBD2. The CDR3 has 17 amino acids. With 4 bases clipped from V and 4 bases from J, the junction kept 13 bases outside the gene matches. Germline values: CDR1 SGHTA, CDR2 FQGNSA. CDR3 region: CASSSGVAGGGADTQYF. The CDR3 DNA sequence: TGTGCCAGCAGCTCAGGCGTGGCGGGGGGTGGGGCAGATACGCAGTATTTT.

Regarding this clone: At one end, the junction sequence differs from germline, possibly due to a read error. The rearrangement joins TRBV2 to TRBJ1-2, with D possibly TRBD1 on 5 matching bases. Germline lookup yields CDR1 SNHLY and CDR2 FYNNEI. The CDR3 spans 15 residues. CDR3 DNA sequence: TGTGCCAGCGACACGGGGGAAGCGAACTATCGTGGCCACACCTTC. This sequence encodes CASDTGEANYRGHTF.

The chain couples TRBV5-1 to TRBJ1-1; TRBD1 is a possible D gene (6 bases). The CDR3 loop spans 15 amino acids. Germline CDR1 and CDR2: SGHRS and YFSETQ. V was trimmed by 4 bases and J by 1 base, leaving 14 bases between them. This chain's CDR3 is CASSVFAGANTEAFF. CDR3 bases: TGCGCCAGCAGCGTGTTTGCGGGGGCGAACACTGAAGCTTTCTTT. Full variable domain (rest looked up from reference TRBV5-1 and TRBJ1-1): KAGVTQTPRYLIKTRGQQVTLSCSPISGHRSVSWYQQTPGQGLQFLFEYFSETQRNKGNFPGRFSGRQFSNSRSEMNVSTLELGDSALYLCASSVFAGANTEAFFGQGTRLTVV.

The chain links TRBV29-1 to TRBJ2-7; 15 nucleotides line up with TRBD2. J gave up 5 bases and V 6 bases, and 5 bases lay outside the gene matches. The CDR3 is made up of 14 amino acids. Germline V gene lookup returns CDR1 SQVTM and CDR2 ANQGSEA. The CDR3 loop reads CSVARTSGRDEQYF. The CDR3 bases are TGCAGCGTCGCCAGGACTAGCGGGAGGGACGAGCAGTACTTC.

The rearrangement uses TRBV7-6 and TRBJ1-6, with 8 positions matching TRBD1. With 5 bases clipped from V and 7 bases from J, the junction kept 4 bases outside the gene matches. CDR3 length: 14 residues. CDR1 SGHVS and CDR2 FNYEAQ come from the germline V gene. The CDR3 region has the DNA TGTGCCAGCAGCAATGGACAGGGAAATTCACCCCTCCACTTT. Translation: CASSNGQGNSPLHF.

This clone was seen more than once but under ten times. The chain uses TRBV2 and TRBJ2-2; D possibly corresponds to TRBD1 (6 bases). CDR3 length: 13 residues. Germline V gives CDR1 SNHLY, CDR2 FYNNEI. The ends were cut back, 11 bases at V and 1 base at J, with 11 bases in the middle. The CDR3 sequence is CALGAGNTGELFF. Written as DNA, the CDR3 is TGTGCCCTGGGGGCAGGGAACACCGGGGAGCTGTTTTTT.

The sample holds a few counts of this clone. The chain couples TRBV18 to TRBJ1-6; 7 nucleotides line up with TRBD1. Per the germline V gene, CDR1 is KGHSH and CDR2 is LQKENI. The CDR3 is made up of 14 amino acids. Trimming at V came to 3 bases and at J to 14 bases, leaving 10 bases not matched to a gene. The chain's CDR3 is CASSPGQDNGALHF. CDR3 sequence (DNA): TGTGCCAGCTCACCCGGACAGGACAACGGGGCCCTCCACTTT.

The chain links TRBV5-1 to TRBJ2-1; TRBD2 aligns across 9 bases. The CDR3 extends over 17 amino acids. After removal of 0 bases from V and 7 bases from J, the junction contained 11 bases not matched to a gene. Germline loops: CDR1 SGHRS, CDR2 YFSETQ. In nucleotides, the CDR3 is TGCGCCAGCAGCTTGGTGGTAGCGGGAGATTCCGGTAATGAGCAGTTCTTC. Protein product: CASSLVVAGDSGNEQFF.

CDR3 nucleotide sequence: TGCGCCAGCAGCCAAGCTAATACCCAGTACTTC. It yields the protein CASSQANTQYF. The gene calls are TRBV4-1 and TRBJ2-5, with D unresolved. There are 11 residues in the CDR3. Deletions cut 1 base from V and 8 bases from J, with 5 bases between. From germline, CDR1 is MGHRA and CDR2 YSYEKL.

The CDR3 DNA sequence: TGTGCCAGTAGGAAATCACAGGGGGCGCGGAACACTGAAGCTTTCTTT. Residues: CASRKSQGARNTEAFF. This chain uses TRBV19 with TRBJ1-1, with TRBD1 identical over 9 bases. The CDR3 is 16 amino acids. Germline V gene lookup returns CDR1 LNHDA and CDR2 SQIVND (reference sequence). V lost 6 bases to trimming and J lost 1 base; unmatched junction nucleotides: 9.

The gene calls are TRBV28 and TRBJ1-1, with D unresolved. The CDR3 is made up of 13 amino acids. CDR1 and CDR2 (germline): MDHEN, SYDVKM. V was clipped by 5 bases and J by 11 bases, with 18 bases between them. CDR3 DNA sequence: TGTGCCAGCAGTCACCCTGTCGTCAAATTGGCTTTCTTT. Residues: CASSHPVVKLAFF.

The chain couples TRBV7-9 to TRBJ1-2; no clear D. Looked up from germline, CDR1 is SEHNR and CDR2 is FQNEAQ (reference sequence). With 2 bases removed from V and 4 bases from J, the gap between germline ends came to 11 bases. This CDR3 comprises 14 residues. The CDR3 spells CASSLRWDSYGYTF. The CDR3 bases are TGTGCCAGCAGCTTAAGATGGGATAGCTATGGCTACACCTTC.

Concerning this clone: Other DNA sequences in this sample translate to the same CDR3. This chain links TRBV6-1 with TRBJ2-5; D gene ambiguous. Germline V gives CDR1 MNHNS, CDR2 SASEGT. Trimming pared 2 bases from V and 5 bases from J, leaving 6 bases between. The CDR3 runs 12 residues. The CDR3 bases are TGTGCCAGCAGTGAACAAGCGGAGACCCAGTACTTC. Encoded protein: CASSEQAETQYF.

This clone was seen only a few times. The chain joins TRBV30 to TRBJ1-1, with D unresolved. The germline gives CDR1 GTSNPN, CDR2 SVGIG (reference sequence). V was shortened by 4 bases and J by 5 bases, with 8 bases between the two germline ends. The CDR3 sequence is 11 residues long. This CDR3 is CAWIHWTEAFF. CDR3 nucleotide sequence: TGTGCCTGGATTCATTGGACTGAAGCTTTCTTT.

The V gene is TRBV18, the J gene TRBJ2-7; D is possibly TRBD2 (6 bases). V gave up 3 bases and J gave up 2 bases, with 14 bases separating them. The CDR3 is 15 residues long. The germline gives CDR1 KGHSH, CDR2 LQKENI. CDR3: CASSPGGQATYEQYF. As DNA, the CDR3 is TGTGCCAGCTCACCGGGAGGCCAGGCAACCTACGAGCAGTACTTC.

V gene TRBV10-1 combines with J gene TRBJ2-2; TRBD2 aligns across 8 bases. The germline V gene has CDR1 WNHNN and CDR2 SYGVQD (reference sequence). The trim removed 5 bases at V and 5 bases at J, leaving 7 bases unmatched. The length of the CDR3 is 15 residues. CDR3 sequence reads: CASSSGTSYTGELFF. The CDR3 DNA reads as TGCGCCAGCAGTAGTGGGACTAGTTATACCGGGGAGCTGTTTTTT.

J is TRBJ2-4 and V is TRBV28, with 11 positions matching TRBD2. With V trimmed by 0 bases and J by 1 base, 5 bases remained unmatched. The CDR3 consists of 18 residues. Germline lookup yields CDR1 MDHEN and CDR2 SYDVKM. The CDR3 loop is CASSLWGTSGWAKNIQYF. The CDR3 coding sequence is TGTGCCAGCAGTTTATGGGGGACTAGCGGATGGGCCAAAAACATTCAGTACTTC.

V usage is TRBV5-1 and J usage is TRBJ2-5; tentative D call: TRBD2 (5 bases). There are 15 residues in the CDR3. V lost 4 bases and J 5 bases, leaving 18 bases between the germline ends. CDR1 is SGHRS and CDR2 is YFSETQ in the germline V gene. CDR3 bases: TGCGCCAGCAGCAGTAATGTGGTGCGAGGGGAGACCCAGTACTTC. Protein product: CASSSNVVRGETQYF. Complete variable domain (other parts from reference TRBV5-1 and TRBJ2-5): KAGVTQTPRYLIKTRGQQVTLSCSPISGHRSVSWYQQTPGQGLQFLFEYFSETQRNKGNFPGRFSGRQFSNSRSEMNVSTLELGDSALYLCASSSNVVRGETQYFGPGTRLLVL.

A few counts support this clone. The rearrangement links TRBV28 to TRBJ1-1; D is unresolved. The ends were cut back, 8 bases at V and 2 bases at J, with 12 bases in the middle. Germline V gene lookup returns CDR1 MDHEN and CDR2 SYDVKM. The CDR3 contains 13 residues. CDR3 nucleotide sequence: TGTGCCAGCCTACGGGAGCTTAACACTGAAGCTTTCTTT. Amino acid sequence: CASLRELNTEAFF. Complete variable domain (other parts from reference TRBV28 and TRBJ1-1): DVKVTQSSRYLVKRTGEKVFLECVQDMDHENMFWYRQDPGLGLRLIYFSYDVKMKEKGDIPEGYSVSREKKERFSLILESASTNQTSMYLCASLRELNTEAFFGQGTRLTVV.